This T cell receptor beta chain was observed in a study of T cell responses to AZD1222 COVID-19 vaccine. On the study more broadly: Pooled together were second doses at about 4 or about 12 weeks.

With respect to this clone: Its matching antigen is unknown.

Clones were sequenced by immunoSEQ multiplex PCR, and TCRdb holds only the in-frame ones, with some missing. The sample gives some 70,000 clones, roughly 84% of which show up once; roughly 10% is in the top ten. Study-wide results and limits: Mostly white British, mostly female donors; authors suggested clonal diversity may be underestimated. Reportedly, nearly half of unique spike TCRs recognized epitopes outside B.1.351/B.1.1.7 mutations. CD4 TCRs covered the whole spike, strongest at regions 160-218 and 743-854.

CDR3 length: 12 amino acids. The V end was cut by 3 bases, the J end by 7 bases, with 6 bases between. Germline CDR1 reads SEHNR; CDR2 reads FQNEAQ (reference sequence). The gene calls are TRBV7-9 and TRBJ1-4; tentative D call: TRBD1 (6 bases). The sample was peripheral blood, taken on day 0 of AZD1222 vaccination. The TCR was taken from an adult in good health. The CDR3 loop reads CASSLGAEKLFF. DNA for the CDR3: TGTGCCAGCAGCTTGGGGGCTGAAAAACTGTTTTTT.